This entry lists 4 T cell receptor beta chains sequenced from one sample in a study of blood T cell repertoires in COVID-19. The method was immunoSEQ multiplex PCR; TCRdb's version includes in-frame clones alone and lacks a portion of them. The sample gives over 200,000 clones, more than 70% of which show up once; approximately 5.9% is in the top ten. Sequencing was carried out using peripheral blood. The receptors were gathered from an elderly man with acute or convalescent COVID-19.

The chain combines TRBV4-1 with TRBJ2-5, with TRBD1 matching over 7 bases. The CDR3 spans 13 residues. Germline CDR1 is MGHRA and CDR2 is YSYEKL. V lost 1 base, J lost 5 bases, and 1 base stayed unmatched. CDR3 bases: TGCGCCAGCAGCCAAGTCAGGGGGGAGACCCAGTACTTC. Protein product: CASSQVRGETQYF.

The chain links TRBV7-9 to TRBJ1-2, with D unclear. Trimming shortened V by 5 bases and J by 0 bases, and 10 bases separated the two germline ends. The CDR3 runs to 14 residues. Per the germline V gene, CDR1 is SEHNR and CDR2 is FQNEAQ (reference sequence). CDR3 nucleotides: TGTGCCAGCAGCCAGACAAAAGCTAACTATGGCTACACCTTC. Protein product: CASSQTKANYGYTF.

This rearrangement joins TRBV5-6 to TRBJ2-2; 8 bases are a match to TRBD2. Germline CDR1 is SGHDT and CDR2 is YYEEEE. CDR3 length: 14 amino acids. V lost 4 bases, J lost 6 bases, and 5 bases stayed unmatched. The CDR3 is CASSPGGLPGELFF. CDR3 coding DNA: TGTGCCAGCAGCCCGGGGGGGCTTCCCGGGGAGCTGTTTTTT.

V usage is TRBV6-6 and J usage is TRBJ1-5; no clear D. V shed 0 bases and J shed 11 bases, with 11 bases lying between them. This CDR3 region has 13 residues. CDR1 is MNHNY and CDR2 is SVGAGI in the germline V gene (reference sequence). The chain's CDR3 is CASSYSDLESQHF. The CDR3 nucleotides are TGTGCCAGCAGTTACTCGGACTTAGAGTCCCAGCATTTT.